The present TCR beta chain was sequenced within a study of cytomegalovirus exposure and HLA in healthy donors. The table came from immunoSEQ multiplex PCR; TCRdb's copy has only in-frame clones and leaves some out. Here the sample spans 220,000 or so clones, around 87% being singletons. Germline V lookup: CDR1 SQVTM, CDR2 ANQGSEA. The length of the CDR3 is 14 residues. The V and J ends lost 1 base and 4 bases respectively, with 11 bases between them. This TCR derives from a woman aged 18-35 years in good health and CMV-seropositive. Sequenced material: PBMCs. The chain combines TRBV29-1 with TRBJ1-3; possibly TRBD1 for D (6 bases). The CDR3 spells CSVEVPGHGNTIYF. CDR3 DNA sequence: TGCAGCGTTGAAGTCCCGGGACACGGAAACACCATATATTTT.